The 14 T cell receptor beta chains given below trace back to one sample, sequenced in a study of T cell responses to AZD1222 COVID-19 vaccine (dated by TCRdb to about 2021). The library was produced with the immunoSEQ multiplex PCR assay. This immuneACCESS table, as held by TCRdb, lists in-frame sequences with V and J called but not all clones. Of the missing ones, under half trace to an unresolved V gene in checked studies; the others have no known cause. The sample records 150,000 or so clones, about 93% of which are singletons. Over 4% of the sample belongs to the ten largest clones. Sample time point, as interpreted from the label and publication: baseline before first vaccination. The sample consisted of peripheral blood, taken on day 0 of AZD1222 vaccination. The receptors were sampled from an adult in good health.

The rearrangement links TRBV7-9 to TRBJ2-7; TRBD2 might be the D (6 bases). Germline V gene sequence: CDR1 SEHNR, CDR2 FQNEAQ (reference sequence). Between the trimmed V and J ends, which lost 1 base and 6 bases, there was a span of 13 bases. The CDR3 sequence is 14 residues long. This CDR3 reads CASSLVPGGGEQYF. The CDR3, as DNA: TGTGCCAGCAGCTTAGTTCCCGGGGGAGGCGAGCAGTACTTC.

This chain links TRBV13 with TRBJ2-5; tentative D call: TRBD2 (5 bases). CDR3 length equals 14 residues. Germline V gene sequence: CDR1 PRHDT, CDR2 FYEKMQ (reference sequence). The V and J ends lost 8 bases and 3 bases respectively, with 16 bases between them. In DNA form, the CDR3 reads TGTGCCAGCGCCGCGGGCTTCTTAAAAGAGACCCAGTACTTC. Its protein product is CASAAGFLKETQYF.

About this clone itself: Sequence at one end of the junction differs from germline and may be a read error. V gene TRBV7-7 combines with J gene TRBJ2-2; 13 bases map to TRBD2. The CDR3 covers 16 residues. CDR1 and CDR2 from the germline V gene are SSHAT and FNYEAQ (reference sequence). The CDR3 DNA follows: TGTGCTAGCACCCCACTAGCGGGAGGGCACACCGGGGAGCTGTTTTTT. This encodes CASTPLAGGHTGELFF. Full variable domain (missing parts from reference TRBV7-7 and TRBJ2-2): GAGVSQSPRYKVTKRGQDVTLRCDPISSHATLYWYQQALGQGPEFLTYFNYEAQPDKSGLPSDRFSAERPEGSISTLTIQRTEQRDSAMYRCASTPLAGGHTGELFFGEGSRLTVL.

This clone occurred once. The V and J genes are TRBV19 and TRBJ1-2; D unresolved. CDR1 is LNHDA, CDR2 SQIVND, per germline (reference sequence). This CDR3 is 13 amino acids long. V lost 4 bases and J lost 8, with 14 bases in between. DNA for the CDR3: TGTGCCAGTAGTACCGACACGGTGGGGGGCTACACCTTC. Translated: CASSTDTVGGYTF.

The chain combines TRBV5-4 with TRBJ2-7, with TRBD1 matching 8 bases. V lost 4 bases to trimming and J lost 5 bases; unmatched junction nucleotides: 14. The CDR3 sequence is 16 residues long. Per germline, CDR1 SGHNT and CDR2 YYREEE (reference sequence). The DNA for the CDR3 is TGTGCCAGCAGCGCGCTAAGACAGGGGACGGACCACGAGCAGTACTTC. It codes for CASSALRQGTDHEQYF.

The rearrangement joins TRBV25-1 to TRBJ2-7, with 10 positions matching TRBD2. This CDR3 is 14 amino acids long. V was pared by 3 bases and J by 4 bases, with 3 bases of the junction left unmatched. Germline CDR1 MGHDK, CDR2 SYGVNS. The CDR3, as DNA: TGTGCCAGCAGTGAGGCTAGCGGGAGATACGAGCAGTACTTC. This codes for CASSEASGRYEQYF.

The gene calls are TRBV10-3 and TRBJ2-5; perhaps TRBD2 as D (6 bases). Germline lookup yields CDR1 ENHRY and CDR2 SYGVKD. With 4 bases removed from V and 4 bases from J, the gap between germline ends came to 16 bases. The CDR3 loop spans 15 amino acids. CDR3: CAISAGVNDGETQYF. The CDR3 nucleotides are TGTGCCATCAGTGCGGGGGTTAACGATGGAGAGACCCAGTACTTC.

The CDR3 DNA sequence: TGTGCCTGGAGGCGGGGGTTGAACACTGAAGCTTTCTTT. Its translation is CAWRRGLNTEAFF. The chain combines TRBV30 with TRBJ1-1; D is perhaps TRBD1 (5 bases). The CDR3 is 13 residues long. Germline V lookup: CDR1 GTSNPN, CDR2 SVGIG (reference sequence). Trimming shortened V by 3 bases and J by 0 bases, and 8 bases separated the two germline ends. The whole variable domain, filled in from reference TRBV30 and TRBJ1-1, reads SQTIHQWPATLVQPVGSPLSLECTVEGTSNPNLYWYRQAAGRGLQLLFYSVGIGQISSEVPQNLSASRPQDRQFILSSKKLLLSDSGFYLCAWRRGLNTEAFFGQGTRLTVV.

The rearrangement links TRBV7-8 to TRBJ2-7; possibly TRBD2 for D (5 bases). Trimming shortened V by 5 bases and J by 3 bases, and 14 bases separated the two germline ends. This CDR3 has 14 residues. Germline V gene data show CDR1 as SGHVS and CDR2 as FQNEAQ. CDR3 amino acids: CASSPGRVDYEQYF. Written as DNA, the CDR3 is TGTGCCAGCAGCCCCGGGCGGGTGGACTACGAGCAGTACTTC.

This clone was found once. The CDR3 DNA is TGCGCCAGCAGCCAACTCGCCTCGAGCAACGAGCAGTACTTC. Protein sequence: CASSQLASSNEQYF. The V gene is TRBV4-1, the J gene TRBJ2-7, with D unresolved. This CDR3 contains 14 residues. Looked up from germline, CDR1 is MGHRA and CDR2 is YSYEKL. V dropped 2 bases and J dropped 5 bases, with 13 bases sitting between them.

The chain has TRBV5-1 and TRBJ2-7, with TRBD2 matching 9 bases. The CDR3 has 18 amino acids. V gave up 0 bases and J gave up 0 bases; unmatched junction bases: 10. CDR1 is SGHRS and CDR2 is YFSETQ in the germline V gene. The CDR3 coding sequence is TGCGCCAGCAGCTTGGAAGGGCTAGCGGGGCCCCGCTCCTACGAGCAGTACTTC. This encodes CASSLEGLAGPRSYEQYF.

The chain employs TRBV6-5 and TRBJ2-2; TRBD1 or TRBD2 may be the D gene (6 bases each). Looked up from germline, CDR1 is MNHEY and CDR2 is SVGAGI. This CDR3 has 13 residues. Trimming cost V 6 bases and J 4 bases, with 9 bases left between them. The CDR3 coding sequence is TGTGCCAGCAGCGGGGGCGGCACCGGGGAGCTGTTTTTT. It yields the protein CASSGGGTGELFF.

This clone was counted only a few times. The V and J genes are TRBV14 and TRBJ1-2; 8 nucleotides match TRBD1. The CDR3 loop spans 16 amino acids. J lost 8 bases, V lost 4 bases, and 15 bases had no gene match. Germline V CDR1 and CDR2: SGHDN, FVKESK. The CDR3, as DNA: TGTGCCAGCAGCCGGGACAGGCGTGGATTAATTGGGGGCTACACCTTC. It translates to CASSRDRRGLIGGYTF.

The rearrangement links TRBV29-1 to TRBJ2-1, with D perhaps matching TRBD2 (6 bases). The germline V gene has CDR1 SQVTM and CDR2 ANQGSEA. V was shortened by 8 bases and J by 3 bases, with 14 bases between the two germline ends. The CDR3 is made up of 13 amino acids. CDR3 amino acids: CSSGTPSYNEQFF. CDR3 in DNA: TGCAGCTCCGGGACTCCCAGCTACAATGAGCAGTTCTTC.